What follows are 29 T cell receptor beta chains derived from one specimen sequenced in a study of Ad26.COV2.S vaccination and SARS-CoV-2 variants. Clones were read by immunoSEQ multiplex PCR, and TCRdb kept only the in-frame ones, dropping some. The sample holds about 680,000 clones, around 92% seen once. Treatment in this sample: around 19 received Ad26.COV2.S at low or high dose, single or two shots; about 5 received placebo; per-sample allocation not given. At day 63 after the first vaccine or placebo injection, samples were drawn. The material sequenced was peripheral blood, taken in a trial of Ad26.COV2.S vaccine versus placebo. The receptors were sampled from a person aged 18-60 years who received the Ad26.COV2.S COVID-19 vaccine or a placebo.

In this sample, this clone turned up a few times. This chain uses TRBV5-4 with TRBJ1-2, with 7 bases aligning to TRBD1. The CDR3 is 13 amino acids. V trimming: 4 bases; J trimming: 5 bases; junction bases outside the gene matches: 5. In germline, CDR1 is SGHNT, CDR2 YYREEE (reference sequence). The CDR3 region has the DNA TGTGCCAGCAGCCGGACAGGCCCTTATGGCTACACCTTC. Encoded protein: CASSRTGPYGYTF. Combining the CDR3 with reference TRBV5-4 and TRBJ1-2 gives the whole variable domain ETGVTQSPTHLIKTRGQQVTLRCSSQSGHNTVSWYQQALGQGPQFIFQYYREEENGRGNFPPRFSGLQFPNYSSELNVNALELDDSALYLCASSRTGPYGYTFGSGTRLTVV.

This clone was recorded once. The chain uses TRBV11-3 and TRBJ2-1; no reliable D call. V gave up 5 bases and J gave up 0 bases, with 11 bases separating them. CDR1 is SGHNT and CDR2 is YENEEA in the germline V gene. The CDR3 covers 15 residues. CDR3: CASSPAVSSYNEQFF. The CDR3 DNA reads TGTGCCAGCAGCCCTGCCGTCTCCTCCTACAATGAGCAGTTCTTC.

There are a few counts of this clone. The chain recombines TRBV30 with TRBJ1-6; a possible D gene is TRBD1 (6 bases). Trimming took 0 bases from V and 9 from J, leaving 9 bases between them. The CDR3 loop spans 13 amino acids. Per germline, CDR1 GTSNPN and CDR2 SVGIG (reference sequence). The CDR3 spells CAWSVGGGSPLHF. For the CDR3, the DNA is TGTGCCTGGAGTGTAGGGGGAGGTTCACCCCTCCACTTT.

The chain employs TRBV24-1 and TRBJ2-3; TRBD2 agrees at 8 bases. This CDR3 has 14 amino acids. V lost 3 bases, J lost 6 bases, and 4 bases stayed unmatched. In germline, CDR1 is KGHDR, CDR2 SFDVKD. CDR3 residues: CATSDPGLADTQYF. Written as DNA, the CDR3 is TGTGCCACCAGTGATCCTGGACTAGCTGATACGCAGTATTTT.

The chain carries TRBV10-3 and TRBJ2-1; 7 nucleotides align to TRBD1. This CDR3 is 15 amino acids long. V gave up 3 bases and J gave up 6 bases; unmatched junction bases: 8. The germline V gene has CDR1 ENHRY and CDR2 SYGVKD. CDR3 sequence: CAISEGRGTPNEQFF. CDR3 nucleotide sequence: TGTGCCATCAGTGAAGGCAGGGGGACCCCCAATGAGCAGTTCTTC.

The chain employs TRBV7-9 and TRBJ2-1; D might be TRBD1 (6 bases). Trimming cost V 6 bases and J 9 bases, with 18 bases left between them. CDR1 and CDR2 (germline): SEHNR, FQNEAQ (reference sequence). The CDR3 loop spans 14 amino acids. The CDR3 region is CASRRQEPLAEQFF. The CDR3 region has the DNA TGTGCCAGCAGACGACAGGAACCCCTAGCTGAGCAGTTCTTC.

The chain recombines TRBV5-1 with TRBJ2-2, with 10 nucleotides matching TRBD1. Losses at the gene ends were 4 bases for V and 2 bases for J; bases not matched to a gene: 5. Germline V gene data show CDR1 as SGHRS and CDR2 as YFSETQ. The CDR3 loop spans 16 amino acids. The CDR3 sequence is CASSPGDRGNTGELFF. The CDR3 DNA reads TGCGCCAGCAGCCCGGGGGACAGGGGTAACACCGGGGAGCTGTTTTTT.

This rearrangement joins TRBV18 to TRBJ1-3; D may be TRBD1 (5 bases). Germline-derived CDR1 and CDR2 are KGHSH and LQKENI. CDR3 length: 18 amino acids. V was pared by 2 bases and J by 0 bases, with 17 bases between. The CDR3 sequence is CASSPNPYIQGSGNTIYF. CDR3 coding DNA: TGTGCCAGCTCACCAAATCCTTACATCCAGGGCTCTGGAAACACCATATATTTT.

This clone has only one observation. The DNA for the CDR3 is TGTGCCAGCAGCTTGGGACTAGCGGAGCAGTTCTTC. This encodes CASSLGLAEQFF. V is TRBV5-4 and J is TRBJ2-1; 8 nucleotides match TRBD2. This CDR3 spans 12 amino acids. The J segment lost 10 bases and the V segment lost 0 bases, leaving 0 bases of the junction unmatched. Germline lookup yields CDR1 SGHNT and CDR2 YYREEE (reference sequence). The full variable domain, completed using reference TRBV5-4 and TRBJ2-1, is ETGVTQSPTHLIKTRGQQVTLRCSSQSGHNTVSWYQQALGQGPQFIFQYYREEENGRGNFPPRFSGLQFPNYSSELNVNALELDDSALYLCASSLGLAEQFFGPGTRLTVL.

The chain links TRBV30 to TRBJ2-2, with D possibly matching TRBD2 (5 bases). The V end was cut by 2 bases, the J end by 3 bases, with 10 bases between. The CDR3 loop spans 14 amino acids. Germline V gene data show CDR1 as GTSNPN and CDR2 as SVGIG (reference sequence). In nucleotides, the CDR3 is TGTGCCTGGAGTCGCGGGTGGGACACCGGGGAGCTGTTTTTT. Protein sequence: CAWSRGWDTGELFF.

As for this clone: The same CDR3 also results from other DNA sequences found in this sample. This chain joins TRBV9 and TRBJ2-3, with 10 bases lining up with TRBD1. The V gene end was trimmed by 3 bases and the J gene end by 2 bases; junction bases not matched to a gene: 3. The CDR3 loop spans 15 amino acids. Per the germline V gene, CDR1 is SGDLS and CDR2 is YYNGEE. This CDR3 is CASSGTGGPTDTQYF. The DNA for the CDR3 is TGTGCCAGCAGCGGGACAGGGGGACCCACAGATACGCAGTATTTT.

V is TRBV19 and J is TRBJ2-1; possible D gene TRBD2, 5 bases. The CDR3 spans 14 residues. Germline CDR1 LNHDA, CDR2 SQIVND (reference sequence). The V gene lost 7 bases and the J gene lost 3 bases, with 13 bases spanning the gap. The CDR3, as DNA: TGTGCCAGTAAGAGGGAAACGAACTACAATGAGCAGTTCTTC. Residues: CASKRETNYNEQFF. Complete variable domain (other parts from reference TRBV19 and TRBJ2-1): DGGITQSPKYLFRKEGQNVTLSCEQNLNHDAMYWYRQDPGQGLRLIYYSQIVNDFQKGDIAEGYSVSREKKESFPLTVTSAQKNPTAFYLCASKRETNYNEQFFGPGTRLTVL.

V and J are TRBV18 and TRBJ2-7; weak D call: TRBD1 (5 bases). CDR1 and CDR2 from the germline V gene are KGHSH and LQKENI. The CDR3 sequence is 13 residues long. V was shortened by 4 bases and J by 4 bases, with 11 bases between the two germline ends. CDR3 sequence (DNA): TGTGCCAGCTCACTGGGGCAGGTTTACGAGCAGTACTTC. Encoded protein: CASSLGQVYEQYF.

The chain has TRBV10-1 and TRBJ1-1, with a possible D match to TRBD1 (5 bases). V lost 2 bases and J 1 base, leaving 8 bases between the germline ends. CDR1 is WNHNN and CDR2 is SYGVQD in the germline V gene (reference sequence). The CDR3 sequence is 14 residues long. The CDR3 spells CASSEDSTNTEAFF. The CDR3 DNA reads TGCGCCAGCAGTGAGGACAGTACGAACACTGAAGCTTTCTTT.

The gene calls are TRBV4-3 and TRBJ1-3, with TRBD1 as a possible D gene (6 bases). Germline values: CDR1 LGHNA, CDR2 YSLEER. The V end lost 3 bases, the J end lost 3 bases, and 15 bases lay between the germline ends. The length of the CDR3 is 16 residues. The CDR3 sequence: CASSQTVQGGGNTIYF. The CDR3, as DNA: TGCGCCAGCAGCCAGACCGTACAGGGAGGTGGAAACACCATATATTTT.

This chain uses TRBV10-3 with TRBJ2-5; TRBD1 matches at 7 bases. Germline V gene sequence: CDR1 ENHRY, CDR2 SYGVKD. Germline trimming cut 3 bases from V and 2 bases from J; bases unmatched to any gene: 6. The CDR3 covers 15 residues. In DNA, the CDR3 is TGTGCCATCAGTGATGGGACAGCGACTCAAGAGACCCAGTACTTC. Its protein is CAISDGTATQETQYF.

This chain links TRBV11-2 with TRBJ1-2, with D perhaps matching TRBD1 (5 bases). The V gene lost 1 base and the J gene lost 11 bases, with 11 bases spanning the gap. Germline CDR1 is SGHAT and CDR2 is FQNNGV. The CDR3 has 12 residues. CDR3 protein: CASSLAPGEYTF. The CDR3 DNA follows: TGTGCCAGCAGCTTAGCCCCGGGGGAGTACACCTTC.

CDR3 DNA: TGTGCCAGCAGCCAGGAACCACATAATGAAAAACTGTTTTTT. Translation gives CASSQEPHNEKLFF. The rearrangement joins TRBV3-1 (or the pseudogene TRBV3-2) to TRBJ1-4, with D uncertain. Germline CDR1 is LGHDT and CDR2 is YNNKEL (reference sequence). V was trimmed by 3 bases and J by 4 bases, leaving 9 bases between them. The CDR3 has 14 amino acids.

CDR3 nucleotide sequence: TGTGCCTGGAGTGTACCGGGGGGGGGAGGCACAGATACGCAGTATTTT. Its translation: CAWSVPGGGGTDTQYF. The chain is built from TRBV30 and TRBJ2-3; the match to TRBD2 covers 8 bases. V lost 0 bases and J lost 1; bases outside the gene matches: 6. The CDR3 runs 16 residues. Germline CDR1 GTSNPN, CDR2 SVGIG (reference sequence). Complete variable domain (other parts from reference TRBV30 and TRBJ2-3): SQTIHQWPATLVQPVGSPLSLECTVEGTSNPNLYWYRQAAGRGLQLLFYSVGIGQISSEVPQNLSASRPQDRQFILSSKKLLLSDSGFYLCAWSVPGGGGTDTQYFGPGTRLTVL.

V gene TRBV19 combines with J gene TRBJ2-2, with 7 bases fitting TRBD2. V trimming: 4 bases; J trimming: 8 bases; junction bases outside the gene matches: 10. The CDR3 consists of 15 residues. From germline, CDR1 is LNHDA and CDR2 SQIVND (reference sequence). CDR3 sequence: CASSKGPGGPGELFF. The CDR3 DNA follows: TGTGCCAGTAGTAAAGGGCCGGGGGGACCAGGGGAGCTGTTTTTT. The full variable domain, rest sourced from reference TRBV19 and TRBJ2-2, is DGGITQSPKYLFRKEGQNVTLSCEQNLNHDAMYWYRQDPGQGLRLIYYSQIVNDFQKGDIAEGYSVSREKKESFPLTVTSAQKNPTAFYLCASSKGPGGPGELFFGEGSRLTVL.

J is TRBJ1-5 and V is TRBV4-2; a possible D gene is TRBD1 (5 bases). The V end lost 1 base, the J end lost 8 bases, and 6 bases lay between the germline ends. Germline V gene data show CDR1 as LGHNA and CDR2 as YNFKEQ. The CDR3 totals 12 residues. Here the CDR3 DNA reads TGTGCCAGCAGCCAAGCGACAGAGCCCCAGCATTTT. Encoded protein: CASSQATEPQHF.

This sequence joins TRBV15 and TRBJ1-2, with a weak D call TRBD1 (5 bases). Germline V gene sequence: CDR1 LNHNV, CDR2 YYDKDF (reference sequence). The CDR3 length is 15 residues. Trimming pared 0 bases from V and 4 bases from J, leaving 12 bases between. The CDR3 here is CATSREPGTFYGYTF. For the CDR3, the DNA is TGTGCCACCAGCAGAGAACCAGGGACCTTCTATGGCTACACCTTC.

The chain uses TRBV15 and TRBJ2-7; no reliable D call. V was shortened by 0 bases and J by 3 bases, with 3 bases between the two germline ends. CDR1 and CDR2 (germline): LNHNV, YYDKDF (reference sequence). This CDR3 is 12 amino acids long. The CDR3, as DNA: TGTGCCACCAGCAGAGATATCTACGAGCAGTACTTC. It codes for CATSRDIYEQYF.

The chain employs TRBV7-9 and TRBJ1-1, with a weak D call TRBD1 (6 bases). The CDR3 loop spans 12 amino acids. Trimming took off 5 bases at V and 11 bases at J, with 15 bases between the two ends. The germline V gene has CDR1 SEHNR and CDR2 FQNEAQ (reference sequence). Here the CDR3 DNA reads TGTGCCAGCAGCCCCGAAGGGGGGTGGGCTTTCTTT. This gives the protein CASSPEGGWAFF.

This chain connects TRBV7-2 to TRBJ2-7; the D is unclear. The CDR3 is 13 amino acids. The V end lost 2 bases, the J end lost 7 bases, and 12 bases lay between the germline ends. Per the germline V gene, CDR1 is SGHTA and CDR2 is FQGNSA. CDR3: CASSLRPPREQYF. The CDR3 DNA follows: TGTGCCAGCAGCTTAAGGCCACCCCGAGAGCAGTACTTC.

About this clone: Different DNA sequences within this sample yield the same CDR3. V usage is TRBV6-5 and J usage is TRBJ1-1, with D unresolved. The germline V gene encodes CDR1 MNHEY and CDR2 SVGAGI. CDR3 length equals 14 residues. Trimming pared 0 bases from V and 2 bases from J, leaving 7 bases between. CDR3 sequence reads: CASSYSTRNTEAFF. The CDR3 DNA reads as TGTGCCAGCAGTTACTCGACACGTAACACTGAAGCTTTCTTT.

In this sample, this clone turned up once. V is TRBV4-1 and J is TRBJ2-5, with D perhaps TRBD2 (5 bases). The CDR3 is 17 amino acids. The V gene's germline CDR1 is MGHRA and CDR2 YSYEKL. Trimming left V 0 bases short and J 1 base short, with 15 bases between. The CDR3 DNA reads as TGCGCCAGCAGCCAAGATACGGGTGGAGGTGGCCAAGAGACCCAGTACTTC. This translates into CASSQDTGGGGQETQYF.

The rearrangement joins TRBV5-1 to TRBJ2-5, with 9 bases aligning to TRBD2. The length of the CDR3 is 15 residues. Trimming removed 5 bases from V and 5 bases from J; junction bases left unmatched: 10. CDR1 SGHRS and CDR2 YFSETQ come from the germline V gene. CDR3 protein: CASRYSGSQVETQYF. The DNA for the CDR3 is TGCGCCAGCAGGTATAGCGGGAGTCAGGTGGAGACCCAGTACTTC.

The gene calls are TRBV13 and TRBJ2-2; D possibly corresponds to TRBD2 (7 bases). V was trimmed by 3 bases and J by 2 bases, leaving 19 bases between them. The CDR3 contains 18 residues. In germline, CDR1 is PRHDT, CDR2 FYEKMQ (reference sequence). CDR3: CASSFGRGRGPNTGELFF. The CDR3 coding sequence is TGTGCCAGCAGCTTCGGCCGGGGGCGGGGGCCAAACACCGGGGAGCTGTTTTTT.